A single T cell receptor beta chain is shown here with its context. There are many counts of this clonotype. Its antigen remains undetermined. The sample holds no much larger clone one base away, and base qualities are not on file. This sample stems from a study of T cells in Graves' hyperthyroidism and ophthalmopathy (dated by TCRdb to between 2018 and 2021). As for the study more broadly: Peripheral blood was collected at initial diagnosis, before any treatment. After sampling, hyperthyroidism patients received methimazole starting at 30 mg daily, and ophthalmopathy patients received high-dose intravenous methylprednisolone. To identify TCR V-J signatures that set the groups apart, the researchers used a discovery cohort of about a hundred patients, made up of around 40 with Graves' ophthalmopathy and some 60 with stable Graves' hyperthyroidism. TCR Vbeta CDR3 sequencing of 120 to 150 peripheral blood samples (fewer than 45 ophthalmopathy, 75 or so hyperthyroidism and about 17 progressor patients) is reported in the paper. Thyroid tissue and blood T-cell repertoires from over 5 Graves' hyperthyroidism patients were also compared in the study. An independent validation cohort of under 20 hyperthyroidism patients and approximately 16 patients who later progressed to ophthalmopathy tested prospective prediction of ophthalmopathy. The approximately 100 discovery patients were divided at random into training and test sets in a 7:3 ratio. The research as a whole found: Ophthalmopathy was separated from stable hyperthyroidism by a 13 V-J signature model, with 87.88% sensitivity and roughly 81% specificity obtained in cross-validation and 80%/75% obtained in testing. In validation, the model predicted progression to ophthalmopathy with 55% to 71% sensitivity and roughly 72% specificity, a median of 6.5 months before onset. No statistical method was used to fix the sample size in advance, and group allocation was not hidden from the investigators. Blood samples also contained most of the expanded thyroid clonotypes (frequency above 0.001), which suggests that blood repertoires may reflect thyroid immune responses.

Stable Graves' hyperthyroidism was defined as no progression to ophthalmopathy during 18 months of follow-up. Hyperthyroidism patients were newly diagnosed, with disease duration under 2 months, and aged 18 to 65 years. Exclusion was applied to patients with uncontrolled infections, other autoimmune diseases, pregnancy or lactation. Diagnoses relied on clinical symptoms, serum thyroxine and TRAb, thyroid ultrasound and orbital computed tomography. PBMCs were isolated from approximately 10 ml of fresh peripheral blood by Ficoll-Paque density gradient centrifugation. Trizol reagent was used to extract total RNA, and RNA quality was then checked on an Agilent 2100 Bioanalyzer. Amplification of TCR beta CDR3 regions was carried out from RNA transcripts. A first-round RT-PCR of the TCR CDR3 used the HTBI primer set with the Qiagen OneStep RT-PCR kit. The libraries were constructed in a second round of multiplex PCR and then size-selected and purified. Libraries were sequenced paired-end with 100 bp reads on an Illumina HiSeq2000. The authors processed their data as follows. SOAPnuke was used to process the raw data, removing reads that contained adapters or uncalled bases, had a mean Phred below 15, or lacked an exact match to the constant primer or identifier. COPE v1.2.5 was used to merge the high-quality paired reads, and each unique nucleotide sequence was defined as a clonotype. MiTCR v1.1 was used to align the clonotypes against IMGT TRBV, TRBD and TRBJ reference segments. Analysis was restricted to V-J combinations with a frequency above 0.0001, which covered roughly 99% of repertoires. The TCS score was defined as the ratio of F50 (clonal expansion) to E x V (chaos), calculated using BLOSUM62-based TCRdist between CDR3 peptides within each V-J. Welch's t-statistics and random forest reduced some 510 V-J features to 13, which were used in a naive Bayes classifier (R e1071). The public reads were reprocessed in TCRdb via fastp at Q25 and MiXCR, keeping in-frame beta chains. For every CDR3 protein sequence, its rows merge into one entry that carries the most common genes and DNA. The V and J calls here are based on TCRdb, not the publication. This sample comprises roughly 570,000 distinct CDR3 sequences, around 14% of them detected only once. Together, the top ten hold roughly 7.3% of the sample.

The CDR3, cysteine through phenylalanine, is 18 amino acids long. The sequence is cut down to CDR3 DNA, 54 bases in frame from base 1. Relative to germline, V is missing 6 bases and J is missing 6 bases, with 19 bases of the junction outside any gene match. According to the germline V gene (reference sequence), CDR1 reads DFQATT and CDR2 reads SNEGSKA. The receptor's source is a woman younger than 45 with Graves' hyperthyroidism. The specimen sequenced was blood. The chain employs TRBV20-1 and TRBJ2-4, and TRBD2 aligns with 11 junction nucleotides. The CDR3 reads CSAINVLASGGLRNIQYF. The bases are TGCAGTGCCATAAATGTGTTGGCTAGCGGGGGGCTTAGAAACATTCAGTACTTC.